These 21 T cell receptor beta chains originate from one sample sequenced in a study of CD8 T cells in Susac syndrome. The RNA input was about 0.5 to 1 ug, and it was reverse transcribed with random hexamers. TCRdb independently ran MiXCR on the immunoSEQ multiplex PCR reads; one entry per CDR3 protein. In the table there are about 150,000 distinct CDR3 sequences, approximately 90% of which are singletons. The sequenced material came from CD4+ T cells from PBMCs. The origin of the receptors is a human donor in good health.

The CDR3 loop is CSALGPTDTQYF. Written as DNA, the CDR3 is TGCAGCGCCCTCGGACCCACAGATACGCAGTATTTT. The chain joins TRBV29-1 to TRBJ2-3; D not certain. Germline-derived CDR1 and CDR2 are SQVTM and ANQGSEA. Trimming pared 7 bases from V and 2 bases from J, leaving 10 bases between. This CDR3 comprises 12 residues.

The chain recombines TRBV25-1 with TRBJ2-5; 12 bases agree with TRBD2. Germline CDR1 reads MGHDK; CDR2 reads SYGVNS. The CDR3 spans 16 residues. V trimming: 4 bases; J trimming: 2 bases; junction bases outside the gene matches: 5. CDR3 in amino acids: CASSGGLAGSQETQYF. DNA for the CDR3: TGTGCCAGCAGTGGAGGACTAGCGGGGTCGCAAGAGACCCAGTACTTC.

This chain links TRBV7-9 with TRBJ1-4, with D uncertain. CDR3 length equals 14 residues. Trimming removed 4 bases from V and 7 bases from J, with 13 bases in between. The germline CDR1 and CDR2 sequences are SEHNR and FQNEAQ (reference sequence). The CDR3: CASSSARDSEKLFF. As DNA, the CDR3 is TGTGCCAGCAGCTCAGCTCGAGATAGTGAAAAACTGTTTTTT.

The sample holds one count of this clonotype. The chain combines TRBV28 with TRBJ1-5; possibly TRBD1 for D (6 bases). CDR1 MDHEN and CDR2 SYDVKM come from the germline V gene. The V and J ends lost 7 bases and 5 bases respectively, with 15 bases between them. There are 14 residues in the CDR3. DNA of the CDR3: TGTGCCAGCACCATAAGCGGGGGCTATCAGCCCCAGCATTTT. Protein: CASTISGGYQPQHF.

The gene calls are TRBV24-1 and TRBJ2-7, with 9 bases fitting TRBD1. V gave up 3 bases and J gave up 5 bases; unmatched junction bases: 10. Germline loops: CDR1 KGHDR, CDR2 SFDVKD. The CDR3 is 16 amino acids. The CDR3 region is CATSDDSGTGRDEQYF. In nucleotides, the CDR3 is TGTGCCACCAGTGATGATTCCGGGACAGGGAGGGACGAGCAGTACTTC.

This clonotype is a singleton in its sample. This chain links TRBV7-8 with TRBJ2-3; 7 bases match TRBD1. V dropped 5 bases and J dropped 3; count of bases not matched to a gene: 8. CDR1 is SGHVS and CDR2 is FQNEAQ in the germline V gene. The CDR3 totals 15 residues. CDR3 nucleotides: TGTGCCAGCAGCGCCGGGACAGTGAAAACAGATACGCAGTATTTT. As protein: CASSAGTVKTDTQYF.

This chain joins TRBV20-1 and TRBJ2-2; TRBD1 agrees at 8 bases. V was pared by 8 bases and J by 1 base, with 9 bases of the junction left unmatched. The length of the CDR3 is 15 residues. Germline lookup yields CDR1 DFQATT and CDR2 SNEGSKA (reference sequence). The CDR3 sequence is CSSYTGTGNTGELFF. DNA for the CDR3: TGCAGTAGTTACACCGGGACAGGGAACACCGGGGAGCTGTTTTTT.

The CDR3 DNA is TGTGCCAGCAGTGGGGCGAGGGGGTTCTACGAGCAGTACTTC. Its translation is CASSGARGFYEQYF. The chain employs TRBV2 and TRBJ2-7; the D gene is possibly TRBD1 (6 bases). From germline, CDR1 is SNHLY and CDR2 FYNNEI. With 4 bases removed from V and 3 bases from J, the gap between germline ends came to 13 bases. The CDR3 consists of 14 residues.

The V gene is TRBV6-4, the J gene TRBJ2-7; maybe TRBD2 (6 bases). Looked up from germline, CDR1 is MRHNA and CDR2 is SNTAGT. This CDR3 comprises 13 residues. The V and J ends lost 4 bases and 0 bases respectively, with 7 bases between them. In nucleotides, the CDR3 is TGTGCCAGCAGTGTAGCGGACTCCTACGAGCAGTACTTC. Its protein product is CASSVADSYEQYF.

The chain recombines TRBV28 with TRBJ2-3; a possible D gene is TRBD2 (6 bases). The CDR3 is made up of 18 amino acids. Germline V gene lookup returns CDR1 MDHEN and CDR2 SYDVKM. V was shortened by 5 bases and J by 4 bases, with 25 bases between the two germline ends. The CDR3 here is CASSTPWAGTPGADTQYF. CDR3 nucleotides: TGTGCCAGCAGTACTCCGTGGGCGGGGACGCCCGGGGCAGATACGCAGTATTTT.

The chain is built from TRBV4-1 and TRBJ2-7; TRBD2 agrees at 7 bases. Germline CDR1 reads MGHRA; CDR2 reads YSYEKL. This CDR3 has 15 amino acids. Losses at the gene ends were 1 base for V and 2 bases for J; bases not matched to a gene: 5. The CDR3 DNA reads TGCGCCAGCAGCCAAGGGGGGAGGGGCACCTACGAGCAGTACTTC. Protein product: CASSQGGRGTYEQYF.

This sequence joins TRBV20-1 and TRBJ2-4; 7 bases are a match to TRBD2. CDR1 is DFQATT, CDR2 SNEGSKA, per germline (reference sequence). The junction had 10 bases not matched to a gene; V was cut back by 6 bases and J by 5 bases. The CDR3 spans 14 residues. The CDR3 nucleotides read TGCAGTGCACGGAACCCGGGAGGTCAAAACATTCAGTACTTC. Its protein product is CSARNPGGQNIQYF.

The chain combines TRBV28 with TRBJ2-7; 9 nucleotides align to TRBD1. V dropped 7 bases and J dropped 3; count of bases not matched to a gene: 19. Germline CDR1 MDHEN, CDR2 SYDVKM. The CDR3 is made up of 18 amino acids. Written as DNA, the CDR3 is TGTGCCAGCATGTCAGATCGGGACAGGGTTTTCTCCAACTACGAGCAGTACTTC. Translated: CASMSDRDRVFSNYEQYF.

The genes are TRBV7-2 and TRBJ1-1; D is unresolved. Per the germline V gene, CDR1 is SGHTA and CDR2 is FQGNSA. Trimming removed 2 bases at V and 0 bases at J, with 4 bases between. The CDR3 covers 13 residues. This CDR3 is CASSLQMNTEAFF. The CDR3 DNA reads as TGTGCCAGCAGCTTACAGATGAACACTGAAGCTTTCTTT.

The J gene is TRBJ2-7, the V gene TRBV6-6; 8 positions agree with TRBD1. The CDR3 has 15 residues. Germline V lookup: CDR1 MNHNY, CDR2 SVGAGI (reference sequence). The ends lost 3 bases at V and 2 bases at J; junction bases unmatched: 6. CDR3 sequence reads: CASSYSAGGPYEQYF. The CDR3 DNA is TGTGCCAGCAGTTATTCGGCAGGGGGCCCCTACGAGCAGTACTTC.

The rearrangement links TRBV6-1 to TRBJ1-1; 10 bases are a match to TRBD1. The ends lost 6 bases at V and 3 bases at J; junction bases unmatched: 4. The CDR3 spans 14 residues. CDR1 is MNHNS and CDR2 is SASEGT in the germline V gene. The CDR3 DNA sequence: TGTGCCAGCAGCGACAGGGGGCCTGACACTGAAGCTTTCTTT. It encodes CASSDRGPDTEAFF.

The chain links TRBV12-3 or TRBV12-4 to TRBJ2-1, with D unclear. The CDR3 length is 14 residues. V was cut by 2 bases and J by 0 bases, with 5 bases left in between. The CDR3 protein is CASSLKSSYNEQFF. The CDR3 bases are TGTGCCAGCAGTTTAAAAAGCTCCTACAATGAGCAGTTCTTC.

CDR3 bases: TGCAGTGCTAGAAGTCTAGCGAACACCGGGGAGCTGTTTTTT. Encoded protein: CSARSLANTGELFF. The chain combines TRBV20-1 with TRBJ2-2; D not resolved. Looked up from germline, CDR1 is DFQATT and CDR2 is SNEGSKA (reference sequence). CDR3 length: 14 residues. V was trimmed by 2 bases and J by 0 bases, leaving 7 bases between them.

The chain couples TRBV28 to TRBJ2-3, with 10 bases matching TRBD2. After removal of 1 base from V and 2 bases from J, the junction contained 6 bases not matched to a gene. There are 17 residues in the CDR3. CDR1 is MDHEN, CDR2 SYDVKM, per germline. The CDR3 reads CASSLLSGRALTDTQYF. CDR3 bases: TGTGCCAGCAGTTTATTGAGCGGGAGGGCCCTCACAGATACGCAGTATTTT.

This chain joins TRBV28 and TRBJ1-5; maybe TRBD1 (5 bases). V shed 4 bases and J shed 5 bases, with 12 bases lying between them. CDR1 and CDR2 (germline): MDHEN, SYDVKM. There are 14 residues in the CDR3. CDR3 sequence: CASSSGQGHQPQHF. In DNA form, the CDR3 reads TGTGCCAGCAGTTCAGGGCAGGGACATCAGCCCCAGCATTTT.

The chain joins TRBV3-1 to TRBJ1-1; no reliable D call. The CDR3 has 14 residues. Germline V CDR1 and CDR2: LGHDT, YNNKEL (reference sequence). The ends were cut back, 0 bases at V and 1 base at J, with 6 bases in the middle. CDR3 DNA: TGTGCCAGCAGCCAAGACACCCAGAACACTGAAGCTTTCTTT. This encodes CASSQDTQNTEAFF.